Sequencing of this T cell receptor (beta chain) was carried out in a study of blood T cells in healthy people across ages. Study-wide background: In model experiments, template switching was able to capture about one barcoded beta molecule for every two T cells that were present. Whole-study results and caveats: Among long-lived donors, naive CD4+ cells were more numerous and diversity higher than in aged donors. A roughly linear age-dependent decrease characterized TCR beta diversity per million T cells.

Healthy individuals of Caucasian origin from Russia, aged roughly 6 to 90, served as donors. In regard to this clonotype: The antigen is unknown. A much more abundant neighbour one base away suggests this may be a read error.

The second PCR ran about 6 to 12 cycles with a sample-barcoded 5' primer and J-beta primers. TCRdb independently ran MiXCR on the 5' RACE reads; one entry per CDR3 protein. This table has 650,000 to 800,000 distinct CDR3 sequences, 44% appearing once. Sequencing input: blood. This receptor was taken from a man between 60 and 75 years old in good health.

CDR3 nucleotides: TGTGCCTGCAGCTCCGGGACGCTCTCCTCCTACGAGCAGTACTTC. Translated, it gives CACSSGTLSSYEQYF. The chain employs TRBV7-2 and TRBJ2-7, with D perhaps assigned TRBD1 or TRBD2 (5 bases each). The CDR3 loop spans 15 amino acids. Germline assignment: CDR1 SGHTA and CDR2 FQGNSA.